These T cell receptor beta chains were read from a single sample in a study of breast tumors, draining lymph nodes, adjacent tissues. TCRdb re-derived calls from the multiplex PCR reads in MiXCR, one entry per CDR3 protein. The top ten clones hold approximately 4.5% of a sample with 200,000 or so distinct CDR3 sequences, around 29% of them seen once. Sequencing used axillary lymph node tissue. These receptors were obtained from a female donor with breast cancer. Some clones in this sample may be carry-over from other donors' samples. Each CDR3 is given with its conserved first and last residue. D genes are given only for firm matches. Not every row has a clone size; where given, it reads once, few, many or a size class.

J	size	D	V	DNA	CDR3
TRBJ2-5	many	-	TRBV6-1	TGTGCCAGCAGACCGAGTATTCAAGAGACCCAGTACTTC	CASRPSIQETQYF
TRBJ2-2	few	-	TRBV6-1	TGTGCCAGCAGAAGGACAATGAACACCGGGGAGCTGTTTTTT	CASRRTMNTGELFF
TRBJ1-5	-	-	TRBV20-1	TGCAGTGCGGGGGGTGCAGGGGTAAATAGCAATCAGCCCCAGCATTTT	CSAGGAGVNSNQPQHF
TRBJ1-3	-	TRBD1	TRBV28	TGTGCCAGCACAGGGACAGGGGGCTCTGGAAACACCATATATTTT	CASTGTGGSGNTIYF
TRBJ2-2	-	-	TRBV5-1	TGCGCCAGCAGCCCGAGGAGATACACCGGGGAGCTGGTTTTT	CASSPRRYTGELVF
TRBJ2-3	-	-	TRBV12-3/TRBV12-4	TGTGCCACTAACTTCGCGAGTCTAACAGATACGCAGTATTTT	CATNFASLTDTQYF
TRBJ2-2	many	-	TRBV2	TGTGCCAGCAGTGGGGTCGGGGAGCTGTTTTTT	CASSGVGELFF
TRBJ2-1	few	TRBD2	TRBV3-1	TGTGCCAGCAGCCTAGGACTAGGCTATGAGCAGTTCTTC	CASSLGLGYEQFF
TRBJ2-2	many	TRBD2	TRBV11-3	TGTGCCAGCAGCTTAGGCGTAGCGGGTCCTGGCACCGGGGAGCTGTTTTTT	CASSLGVAGPGTGELFF
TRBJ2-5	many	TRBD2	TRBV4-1	TGCGCCAGCAGCCAAGGGGGGACTAGCGGGGGACAGGAGACCCAGTACTTC	CASSQGGTSGGQETQYF
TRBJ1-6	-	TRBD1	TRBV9	TGTGCCAGCAGCACCACAGGGGGCAATTCACCCCTCCACTTT	CASSTTGGNSPLHF
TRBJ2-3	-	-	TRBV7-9	TGTGCCAGCAGCTTTCGGGCAGGGAGGGATACGCAGTATTTT	CASSFRAGRDTQYF
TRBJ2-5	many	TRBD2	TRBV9	TGTGCCAGCAGCGCGGGACTAGCGGAAGAGACCCAGTCCTTC	CASSAGLAEETQSF
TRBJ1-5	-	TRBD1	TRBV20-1	TGCAGTGCTCCGGGACAGGGGGCGTGGGGTTGGACCCAGCATTTT	CSAPGQGAWGWTQHF
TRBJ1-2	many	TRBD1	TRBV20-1	TGCAGTGCCCTTCCGACAGGGGCGTCCCGGAGTGGCTACACCTTC	CSALPTGASRSGYTF
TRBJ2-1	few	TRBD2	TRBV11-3	TGTGCCAGCAGCGGACTAGCGGGGGCCGAGCAGTTCTTC	CASSGLAGAEQFF
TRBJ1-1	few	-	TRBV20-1	TGCAGTGCTAGAGAGGCATACACTGAAGCTTTCTTT	CSAREAYTEAFF
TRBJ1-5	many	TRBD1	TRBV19	TGTGCCAGTAGATCACAGGGGCAAAGCAATCAGCCCCAGCATTTT	CASRSQGQSNQPQHF
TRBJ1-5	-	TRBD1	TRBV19	TGTGCCAGTAGGTCAGGGCAGGGGGACAATCAGCCCCAGCATTTT	CASRSGQGDNQPQHF
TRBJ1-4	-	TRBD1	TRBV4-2	TGTGCCAGCAGCCAATTATCCGGGACAGTCGATGAAAAACTGTTTTTT	CASSQLSGTVDEKLFF
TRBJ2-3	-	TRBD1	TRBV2	TGTGCCAGCAGTGAGTCCAGGGGGAGCACAGATACGCAGTATTTT	CASSESRGSTDTQYF
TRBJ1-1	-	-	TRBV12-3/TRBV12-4	TGTGCCAGCAGCCCCCTGGCAGGAACGAACACTGAAGCTTTCTTT	CASSPLAGTNTEAFF
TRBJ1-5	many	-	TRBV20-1	TGCAGTGCTCGCGAATCTCGAGTCAGCAATCAGCCCCAGCATTTT	CSARESRVSNQPQHF
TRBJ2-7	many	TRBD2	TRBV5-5	TGTGCCAGCAGCCTGACTAGCGGGAGCTCCTACGAGCAGTACTTC	CASSLTSGSSYEQYF
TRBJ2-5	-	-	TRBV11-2	TGTGCCACCAGCGTCCCCGGGGGACCGCAAGAGACCCAGTACTTC	CATSVPGGPQETQYF
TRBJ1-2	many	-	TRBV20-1	TGCAGTGCTCCTAACTATGGCTACACCTTC	CSAPNYGYTF
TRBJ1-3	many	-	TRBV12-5	TGTGCTAGTGGCCACAGGGTAGGCGGAAACACCATATATTTT	CASGHRVGGNTIYF
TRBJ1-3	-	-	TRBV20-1	TGCAGTGCCCGACCAGGGAGGCTTGGCAGCTCTGGAAACACCATATATTTT	CSARPGRLGSSGNTIYF
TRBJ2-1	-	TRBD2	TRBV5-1	TGCGCCGGCAGCCTGACGTCTAGCGGGACCTACAATGAGCAGTTCTTC	CAGSLTSSGTYNEQFF
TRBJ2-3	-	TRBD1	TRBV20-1	TGCAGTGCTCTCGGGACAGGGGAATGGGGCACAGATACGCAGTATTTT	CSALGTGEWGTDTQYF
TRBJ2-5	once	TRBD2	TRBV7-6	TGTGCCAGCAGCTCGAGAGCGATCGGGGCACGGGAGGGAGAAGAGACCCAGTACTTC	CASSSRAIGAREGEETQYF
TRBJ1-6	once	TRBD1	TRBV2	TGTGCCAGCAGGACAGGGGGCCGATCACCCCTCCACTTT	CASRTGGRSPLHF
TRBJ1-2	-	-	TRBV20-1	TGCAGTGCTCCAACCTCGGGCGCGGTCGGTGGCTACACCTTC	CSAPTSGAVGGYTF
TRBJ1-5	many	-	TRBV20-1	TGCAGTGCTATCTACGGGGCCGATCAGCCCCAGCATTTT	CSAIYGADQPQHF
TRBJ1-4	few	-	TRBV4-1	TGCGCCGGCGGCCGACAGACAACTAATGAAAAACTGTTTTTT	CAGGRQTTNEKLFF
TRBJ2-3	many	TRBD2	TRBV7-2	TGTGCCAGCAGCCTAAGGCCTGCGGGAGGGACAGATACGCAGTATTTT	CASSLRPAGGTDTQYF
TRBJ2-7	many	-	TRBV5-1	TGCGCCAGCAGCTTGGCCCGCAGCTCCTACGAGCAGTACTTC	CASSLARSSYEQYF